This T cell receptor (beta chain) came from a study of blood T cell repertoires in COVID-19. Across the study: The study drew acute and convalescent COVID-19 samples from the United States, Italy and Spain. From T cells, B-cell-depleted T cells, or PBMCs came the material, which was cDNA or gDNA.

Per the study methods: From reference gene primer amplification, estimates of nucleated cell counts were derived. Clones were read by immunoSEQ multiplex PCR, and TCRdb kept only the in-frame ones, dropping some. V and J calls and clone size are as listed in that table; D and trimming were resolved from the DNA. The table includes roughly 120,000 clones, 60% to 85% detected once. The CDR3 consists of 13 residues. Germline V gives CDR1 MNHNY, CDR2 SVGAGI (reference sequence). V was trimmed by 10 bases and J by 0 bases, leaving 12 bases between them. The chain has TRBV6-6 and TRBJ1-1; possibly TRBD1 for D (5 bases). The sample taken for sequencing was peripheral blood. This receptor was taken from a human donor with acute or convalescent COVID-19. The donor label of this sample is uncertain. The CDR3 nucleotides read TGTGCCACGACACAGGTGATGAACACTGAAGCTTTCTTT. Translating gives CATTQVMNTEAFF.